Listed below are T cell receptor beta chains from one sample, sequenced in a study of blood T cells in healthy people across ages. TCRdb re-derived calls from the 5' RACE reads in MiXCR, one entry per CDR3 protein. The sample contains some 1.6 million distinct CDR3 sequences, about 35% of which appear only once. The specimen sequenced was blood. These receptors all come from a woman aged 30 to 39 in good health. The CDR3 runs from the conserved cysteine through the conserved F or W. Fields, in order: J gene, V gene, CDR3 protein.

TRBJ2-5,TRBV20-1,CSATGTSGGSETQYF
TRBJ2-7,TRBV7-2,CASSFTSGPTYEQYF
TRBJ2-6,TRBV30,CAWSGFSGANVLTF
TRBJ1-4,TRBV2,CASRGDVGREKLFF
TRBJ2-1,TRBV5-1,CASSWGSGTSNEQFF
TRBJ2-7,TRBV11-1,CASSPTSGGSYGQYF
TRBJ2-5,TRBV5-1,CASSLGRRTSGFYQETQYF
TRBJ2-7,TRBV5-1,CASSVDRASYEQYF
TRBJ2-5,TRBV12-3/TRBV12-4,CASSLASLQETQYF
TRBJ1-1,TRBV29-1,CSVLSPGGLGTEAFF
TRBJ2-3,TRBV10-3,CAIMGLAGGSTDTQYF
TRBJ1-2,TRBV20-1,CNCRGNYGYTF
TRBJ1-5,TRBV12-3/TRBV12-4,CASSLGVQQPQHF
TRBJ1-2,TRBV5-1,CASSLGSVGRNTF
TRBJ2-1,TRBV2,CASAREIYNEQFF
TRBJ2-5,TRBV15,CATSRETGVFETQYF
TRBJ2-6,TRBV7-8,CASSLVWVPGANVLTF